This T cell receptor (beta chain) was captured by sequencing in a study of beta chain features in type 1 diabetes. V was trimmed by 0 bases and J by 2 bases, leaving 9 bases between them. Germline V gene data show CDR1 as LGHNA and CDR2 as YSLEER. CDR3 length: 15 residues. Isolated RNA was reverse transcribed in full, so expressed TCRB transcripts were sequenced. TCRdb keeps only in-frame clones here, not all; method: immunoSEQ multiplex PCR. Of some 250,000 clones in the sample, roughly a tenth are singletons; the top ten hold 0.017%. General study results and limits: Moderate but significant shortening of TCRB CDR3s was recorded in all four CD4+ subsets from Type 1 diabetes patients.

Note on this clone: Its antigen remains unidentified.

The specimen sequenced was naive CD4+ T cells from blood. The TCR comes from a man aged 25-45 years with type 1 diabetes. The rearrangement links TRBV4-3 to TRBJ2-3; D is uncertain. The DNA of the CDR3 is TGCGCCAGCAGCCAAGAGTGGCAGGACACAGATACGCAGTATTTT. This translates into CASSQEWQDTDTQYF.